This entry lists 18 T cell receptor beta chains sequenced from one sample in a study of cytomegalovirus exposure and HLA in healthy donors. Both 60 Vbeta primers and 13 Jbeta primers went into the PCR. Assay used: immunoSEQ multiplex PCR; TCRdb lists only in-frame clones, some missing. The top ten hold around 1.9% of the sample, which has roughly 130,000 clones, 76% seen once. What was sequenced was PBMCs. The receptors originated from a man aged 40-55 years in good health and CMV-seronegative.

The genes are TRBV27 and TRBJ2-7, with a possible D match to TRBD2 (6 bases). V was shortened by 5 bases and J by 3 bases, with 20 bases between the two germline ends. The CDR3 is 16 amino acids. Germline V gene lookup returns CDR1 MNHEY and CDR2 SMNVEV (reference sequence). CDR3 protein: CASSPPPTGAHYEQYF. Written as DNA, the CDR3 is TGTGCCAGCAGTCCCCCCCCCACGGGAGCCCACTACGAGCAGTACTTC.

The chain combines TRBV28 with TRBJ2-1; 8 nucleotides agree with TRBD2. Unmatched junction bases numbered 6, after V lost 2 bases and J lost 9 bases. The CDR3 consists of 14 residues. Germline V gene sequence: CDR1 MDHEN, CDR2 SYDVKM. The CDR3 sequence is CASSLIRLASEQFF. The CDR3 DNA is TGTGCCAGCAGTTTAATTCGACTAGCGAGTGAGCAGTTCTTC.

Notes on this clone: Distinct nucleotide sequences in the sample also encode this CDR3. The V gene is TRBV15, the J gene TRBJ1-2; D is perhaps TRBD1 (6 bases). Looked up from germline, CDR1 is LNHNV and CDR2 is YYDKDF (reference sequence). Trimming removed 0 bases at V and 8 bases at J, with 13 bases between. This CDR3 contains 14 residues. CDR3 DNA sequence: TGTGCCACCAGCAGAGATCGGGACATCTACGGCTACACCTTC. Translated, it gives CATSRDRDIYGYTF.

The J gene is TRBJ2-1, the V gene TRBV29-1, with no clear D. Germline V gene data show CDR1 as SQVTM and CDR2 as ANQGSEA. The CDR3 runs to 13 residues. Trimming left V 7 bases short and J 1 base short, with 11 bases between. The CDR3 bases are TGCAGCGCCGTCAGTTATTCCTACAATGAGCAGTTCTTC. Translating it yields CSAVSYSYNEQFF.

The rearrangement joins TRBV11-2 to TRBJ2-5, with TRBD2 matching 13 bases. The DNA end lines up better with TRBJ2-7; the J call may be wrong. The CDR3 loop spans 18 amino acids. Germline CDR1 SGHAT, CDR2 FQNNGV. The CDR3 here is CASSLKLAGGRPGDEQYF. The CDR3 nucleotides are TGTGCCAGCAGCTTAAAACTAGCGGGAGGGAGGCCGGGGGACGAGCAGTACTTC.

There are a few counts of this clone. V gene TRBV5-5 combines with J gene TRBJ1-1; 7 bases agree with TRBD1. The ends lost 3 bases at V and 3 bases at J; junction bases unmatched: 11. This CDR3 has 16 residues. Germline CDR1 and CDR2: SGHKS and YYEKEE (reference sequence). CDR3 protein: CASSSDRQGTYTEAFF. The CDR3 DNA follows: TGTGCCAGCAGCTCGGATCGACAGGGAACCTACACTGAAGCTTTCTTT.

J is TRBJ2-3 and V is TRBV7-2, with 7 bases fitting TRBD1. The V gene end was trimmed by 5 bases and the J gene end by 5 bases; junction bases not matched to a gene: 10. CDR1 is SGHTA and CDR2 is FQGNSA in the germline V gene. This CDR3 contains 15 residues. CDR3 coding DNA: TGTGCCAGCAGCCCCGGCCCTACAGGGGAAGATACGCAGTATTTT. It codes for CASSPGPTGEDTQYF.

The CDR3 protein is CASSLDGLDTDTQYF. The CDR3 DNA is TGCGCCAGCAGCTTGGATGGACTAGACACAGATACGCAGTATTTT. This chain joins TRBV5-1 and TRBJ2-3, with TRBD2 matching over 7 bases. From germline, CDR1 is SGHRS and CDR2 YFSETQ. Trimming removed 0 bases from V and 2 bases from J; junction bases left unmatched: 3. This CDR3 has 15 residues.

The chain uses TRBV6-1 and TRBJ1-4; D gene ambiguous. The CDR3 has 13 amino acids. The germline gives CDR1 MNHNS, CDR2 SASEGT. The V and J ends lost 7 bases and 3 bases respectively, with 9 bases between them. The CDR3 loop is CASTRDSNEKLFF. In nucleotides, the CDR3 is TGTGCCAGCACGCGGGATTCTAATGAAAAACTGTTTTTT.

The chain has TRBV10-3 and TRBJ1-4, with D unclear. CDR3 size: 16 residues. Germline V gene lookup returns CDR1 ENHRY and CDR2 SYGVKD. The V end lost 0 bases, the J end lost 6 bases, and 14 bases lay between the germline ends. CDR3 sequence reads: CAISESGGEEDEKLFF. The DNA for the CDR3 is TGTGCCATCAGTGAGTCCGGAGGAGAGGAGGATGAAAAACTGTTTTTT.

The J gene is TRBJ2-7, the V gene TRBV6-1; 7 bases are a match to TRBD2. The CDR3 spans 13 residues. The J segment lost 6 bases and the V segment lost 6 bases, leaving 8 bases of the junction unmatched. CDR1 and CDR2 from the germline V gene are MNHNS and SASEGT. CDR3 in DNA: TGTGCCAGCAGCCCGAGGGAGGGAGGCGAGCAGTACTTC. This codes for CASSPREGGEQYF.

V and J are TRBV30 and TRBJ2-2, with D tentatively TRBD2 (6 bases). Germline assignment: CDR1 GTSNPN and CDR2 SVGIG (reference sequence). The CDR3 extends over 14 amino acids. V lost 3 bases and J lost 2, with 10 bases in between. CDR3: CAWRIGTNTGELFF. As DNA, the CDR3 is TGTGCCTGGAGAATTGGGACTAACACCGGGGAGCTGTTTTTT.

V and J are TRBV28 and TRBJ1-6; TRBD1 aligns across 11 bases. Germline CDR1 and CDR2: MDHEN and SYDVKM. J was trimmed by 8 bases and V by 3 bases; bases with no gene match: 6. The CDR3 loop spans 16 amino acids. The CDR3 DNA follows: TGTGCCAGCAGTTTTCGAGGACAGGGGGCATATTCACCCCTCCACTTT. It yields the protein CASSFRGQGAYSPLHF.

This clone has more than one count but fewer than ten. The CDR3 nucleotides read TGCGCCAGCAGCTTGGGACAGGGTGATCAGCCCCAGCATTTT. Its translation is CASSLGQGDQPQHF. The rearrangement links TRBV5-1 to TRBJ1-5; 7 positions match TRBD1. Looked up from germline, CDR1 is SGHRS and CDR2 is YFSETQ. V dropped 0 bases and J dropped 5; count of bases not matched to a gene: 2. The CDR3 is 14 residues long.

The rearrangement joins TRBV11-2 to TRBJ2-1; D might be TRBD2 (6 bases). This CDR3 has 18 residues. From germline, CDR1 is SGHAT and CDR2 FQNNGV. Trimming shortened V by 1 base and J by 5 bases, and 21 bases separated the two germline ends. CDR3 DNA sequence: TGTGCCAGCAGCTTAGCCCTTCCTATGGAGGGAATAAACAATGAGCAGTTCTTC. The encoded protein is CASSLALPMEGINNEQFF.

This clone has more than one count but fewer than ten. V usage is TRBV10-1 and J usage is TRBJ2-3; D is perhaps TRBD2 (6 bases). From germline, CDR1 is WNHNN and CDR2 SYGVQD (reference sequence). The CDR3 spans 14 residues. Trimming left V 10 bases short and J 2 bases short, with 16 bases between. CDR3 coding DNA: TGCGCCATCCGCCCCAGCGGGCACACAGATACGCAGTATTTT. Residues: CAIRPSGHTDTQYF.

The CDR3 spells CASSQWGEELFF. The DNA for the CDR3 is TGTGCCAGCAGCCAATGGGGGGAGGAGCTGTTTTTT. The chain links TRBV4-2 to TRBJ2-2; D might be TRBD2 (6 bases). The V gene lost 2 bases and the J gene lost 10 bases, with 8 bases spanning the gap. The germline CDR1 and CDR2 sequences are LGHNA and YNFKEQ. This CDR3 comprises 12 residues.

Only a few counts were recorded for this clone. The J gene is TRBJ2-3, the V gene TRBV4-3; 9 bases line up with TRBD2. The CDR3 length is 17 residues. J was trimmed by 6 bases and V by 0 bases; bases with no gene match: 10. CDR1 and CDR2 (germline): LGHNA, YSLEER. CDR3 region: CASSQDLGGGAPDTQYF. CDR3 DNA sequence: TGCGCCAGCAGCCAAGATCTAGGCGGGGGGGCCCCGGATACGCAGTATTTT.